The source of this T cell receptor beta chain is a study of PD-L1 blockade in urothelial cancer. Across the study: Every 3 weeks, patients received intravenous atezolizumab 1,200 mg, beginning 2014. There were a median of around 140,000 T cells in blood samples.

CDR1 and CDR2 from the germline V gene are MNHNS and SASEGT. This CDR3 comprises 15 residues. After removal of 6 bases from V and 1 base from J, the junction contained 4 bases not matched to a gene. Time point specified: pretreatment peripheral blood. The repertoire was sequenced with immunoSEQ multiplex PCR; TCRdb's copy has only in-frame clones and lacks some. The top ten hold 3.2% of the sample, which has around 130,000 clones, 65% to 85% seen once. This TCR derives from a man aged 50 to 59 with urothelial cancer. The rearrangement uses TRBV6-1 and TRBJ2-2; 8 bases agree with TRBD1. Source: PBMCs, taken around atezolizumab (anti-PD-L1) treatment. CDR3 coding DNA: TGTGCCAGCAGCCGGACAGGGAAGAACACCGGGGAGCTGTTTTTT. Protein: CASSRTGKNTGELFF.